This TCR beta chain was identified in a study of T cells in Graves' hyperthyroidism and ophthalmopathy. This clonotype has only a few counts. No antigen is known for it. An approximately 10 ml volume of fresh peripheral blood provided the PBMCs. Researchers amplified the TCR beta CDR3 regions from RNA transcripts. The HTBI primer set drove a first-round RT-PCR of the TCR CDR3. In TCRdb, the multiplex PCR reads were re-called with MiXCR into one record per CDR3 protein. The repertoire has about 640,000 distinct CDR3 sequences, around 20% of them found once; the top ten carry 34%. Looked up from germline, CDR1 is MNHEY and CDR2 is SMNVEV (reference sequence). V was clipped by 0 bases and J by 2 bases; unmatched bases: 16. The CDR3 has 19 amino acids. General study results and limits: Researchers found most expanded thyroid clonotypes above 0.001 in blood as well. From stable hyperthyroidism, ophthalmopathy was separated by a 13 V-J model.

This chain connects TRBV27 to TRBJ2-7; TRBD1 agrees at 7 bases. Sequencing was performed on blood. The receptor was derived from a man aged 30-40 years with Graves' ophthalmopathy. The DNA of the CDR3 is TGTGCCAGCAGTTTATCGAGGGGGCGCGGAGGAAGAGACACCTACGAGCAGTACTTC. Translated, it gives CASSLSRGRGGRDTYEQYF.